This T cell receptor beta chain stems from a study of CD4 and CD8 cells across lung adenocarcinoma regions. CDR3 length: 14 residues. Germline V lookup: CDR1 MNHNS, CDR2 SASEGT. TCRdb passed the PCR reads through MiXCR, listing each CDR3 protein once. The sample has about 11,000 distinct CDR3 sequences, about 61% seen once. Details on this clonotype: Compared with germline, one end of the junction differs, possibly owing to a read error.

Sequencing was done on a sample of CD8+ T cells from the margin of a lung tumor. The clonotype comes from a male donor with lung adenocarcinoma. The CD4 and CD8 labels of this study may be unreliable. The chain carries TRBV6-1 and TRBJ1-5; D is unresolved. In DNA form, the CDR3 reads TGTGTCAGCAGCCGCGGCAGTAGCAATCAGCCCCAGCATTTT. Its translation is CVSSRGSSNQPQHF.